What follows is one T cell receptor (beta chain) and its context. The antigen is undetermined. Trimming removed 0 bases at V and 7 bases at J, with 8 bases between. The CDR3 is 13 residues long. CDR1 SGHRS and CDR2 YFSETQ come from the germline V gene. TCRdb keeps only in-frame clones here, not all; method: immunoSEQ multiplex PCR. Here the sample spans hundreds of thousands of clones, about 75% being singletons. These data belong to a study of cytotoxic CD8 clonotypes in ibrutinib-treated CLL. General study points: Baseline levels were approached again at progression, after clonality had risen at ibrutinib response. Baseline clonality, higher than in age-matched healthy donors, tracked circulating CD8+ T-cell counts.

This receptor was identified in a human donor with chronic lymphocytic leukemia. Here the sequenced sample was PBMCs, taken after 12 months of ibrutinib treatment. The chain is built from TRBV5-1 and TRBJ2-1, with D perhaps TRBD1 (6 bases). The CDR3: CASSLDRDNEQFF. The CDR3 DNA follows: TGCGCCAGCAGCTTGGACAGGGATAATGAGCAGTTCTTC.